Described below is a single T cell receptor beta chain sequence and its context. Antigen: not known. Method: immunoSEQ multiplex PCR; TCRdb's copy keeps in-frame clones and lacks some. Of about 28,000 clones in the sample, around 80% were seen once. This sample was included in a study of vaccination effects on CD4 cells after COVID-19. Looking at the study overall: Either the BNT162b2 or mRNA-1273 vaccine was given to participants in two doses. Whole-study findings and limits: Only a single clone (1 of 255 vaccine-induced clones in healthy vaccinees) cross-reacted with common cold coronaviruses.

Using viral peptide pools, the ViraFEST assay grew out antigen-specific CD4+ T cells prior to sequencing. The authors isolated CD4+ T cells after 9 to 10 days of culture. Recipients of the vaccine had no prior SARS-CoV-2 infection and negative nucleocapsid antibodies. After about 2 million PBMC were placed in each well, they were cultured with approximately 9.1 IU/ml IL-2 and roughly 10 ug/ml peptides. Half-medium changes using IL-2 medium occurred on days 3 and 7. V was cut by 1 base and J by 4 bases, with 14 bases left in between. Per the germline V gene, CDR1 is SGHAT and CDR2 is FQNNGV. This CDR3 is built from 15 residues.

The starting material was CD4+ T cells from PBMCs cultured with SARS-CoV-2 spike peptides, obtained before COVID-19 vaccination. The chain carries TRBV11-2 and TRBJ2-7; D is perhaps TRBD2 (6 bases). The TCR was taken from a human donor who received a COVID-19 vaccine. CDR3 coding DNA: TGTGCCAGCAGCTTAGTAACGGGGCGGGAATACGAGCAGTACTTC. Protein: CASSLVTGREYEQYF.